Below are 9 T cell receptor beta chains sequenced from a single sample in a study of cytotoxic CD8 clonotypes in ibrutinib-treated CLL (dated by TCRdb to 2020 to 2022). The method behind the library was the immunoSEQ multiplex PCR assay. This is the immuneACCESS table as TCRdb keeps it, with only in-frame sequences that have V and J called. A part of the clones is gone; compared with another copy, unresolved V genes explain less than half, and the rest is unexplained. Here the sample has about 130,000 clones; roughly three quarters occur a single time. The leading ten clones occupy roughly 13% of the sample. The time point label, as the study defines it: about a year on ibrutinib. The source material was PBMCs, sampled after 12 months of ibrutinib treatment. Source of these receptors: a human donor with chronic lymphocytic leukemia.

The genes are TRBV7-9 and TRBJ2-1; D is possibly TRBD1 (5 bases). The CDR3 covers 11 residues. V was trimmed by 5 bases and J by 14 bases, leaving 13 bases between them. Per germline, CDR1 SEHNR and CDR2 FQNEAQ (reference sequence). The CDR3 reads CASSTGRSEFF. In nucleotides, the CDR3 is TGTGCCAGCAGCACAGGACGTTCAGAGTTCTTC.

The genes are TRBV7-2 and TRBJ2-7; D is uncertain. This CDR3 is built from 13 residues. Per germline, CDR1 SGHTA and CDR2 FQGNSA. V was pared by 5 bases and J by 2 bases, with 10 bases between. CDR3 DNA sequence: TGTGCCAGCAGCCCACGATCGGCCTACGAGCAGTACTTC. It specifies CASSPRSAYEQYF.

The rearrangement uses TRBV2 and TRBJ2-1, with D possibly being TRBD1 (6 bases). V dropped 7 bases and J dropped 8 bases, with 15 bases sitting between them. This CDR3 has 13 amino acids. Germline V gene lookup returns CDR1 SNHLY and CDR2 FYNNEI. CDR3 amino acids: CASTKNRADEQFF. The CDR3 DNA follows: TGTGCCAGCACCAAAAACAGGGCCGATGAGCAGTTCTTC.

V and J are TRBV19 and TRBJ1-2; D is unclear. V gave up 3 bases and J gave up 4 bases, with 6 bases separating them. There are 12 residues in the CDR3. Germline CDR1 LNHDA, CDR2 SQIVND (reference sequence). The DNA for the CDR3 is TGTGCCAGTAGTATTGTCAGCTATGGCTACACCTTC. It is translated as CASSIVSYGYTF.

V is TRBV5-1 and J is TRBJ2-1, with TRBD2 matching 8 bases. This CDR3 spans 15 amino acids. Looked up from germline, CDR1 is SGHRS and CDR2 is YFSETQ. Trimming removed 4 bases from V and 5 bases from J; junction bases left unmatched: 8. CDR3 DNA: TGCGCCAGCAGCCTTAGCGGGATCTTCAACAATGAGCAGTTCTTC. As protein: CASSLSGIFNNEQFF.

This clone was seen once. This chain connects TRBV2 to TRBJ2-1; D gene unclear. Germline V lookup: CDR1 SNHLY, CDR2 FYNNEI. The CDR3 totals 12 residues. V gave up 2 bases and J gave up 9 bases, with 8 bases separating them. The CDR3 sequence: CASSELLSEQFF. The DNA for the CDR3 is TGTGCCAGCAGTGAATTGCTGAGTGAGCAGTTCTTC.

The V gene is TRBV4-2, the J gene TRBJ2-7; a weak D match, TRBD2 (5 bases). The germline V and J ends were trimmed by 0 bases and 4 bases, with 13 bases remaining between them. The length of the CDR3 is 15 residues. Germline values: CDR1 LGHNA, CDR2 YNFKEQ. The CDR3 loop reads CASSQEPASSYEQYF. DNA for the CDR3: TGTGCCAGCAGCCAAGAGCCGGCTAGCTCTTACGAGCAGTACTTC.

This sequence joins TRBV7-8 and TRBJ2-3; TRBD1 matches 7 bases. The CDR3 is 14 amino acids. Trimming at V came to 7 bases and at J to 0 bases, leaving 4 bases not matched to a gene. The germline V gene has CDR1 SGHVS and CDR2 FQNEAQ. The CDR3 nucleotides are TGTGCCAGCACCACAGGGGCTAGCACAGATACGCAGTATTTT. It yields the protein CASTTGASTDTQYF.

The chain has TRBV6-1 and TRBJ2-1, with 10 nucleotides matching TRBD2. Germline values: CDR1 MNHNS, CDR2 SASEGT. Trimming removed 4 bases from V and 8 bases from J; junction bases left unmatched: 8. The CDR3 has 15 amino acids. DNA of the CDR3: TGTGCCAGCAGTGCTTTAGCGGGAGGTAGGGATGAGCAGTTCTTC. As protein: CASSALAGGRDEQFF.